The source of this T cell receptor beta chain is a study of cytomegalovirus exposure and HLA in healthy donors. Per germline, CDR1 SGHVS and CDR2 FQNEAQ. The CDR3 is made up of 14 amino acids. The ends were cut back, 10 bases at V and 3 bases at J, with 19 bases in the middle. Researchers ran the PCR with 60 Vbeta and 13 Jbeta primers. The protocol was immunoSEQ multiplex PCR, while the TCRdb copy is restricted to in-frame clones and leaves out a portion. The data contain about 180,000 clones, roughly 80% of them seen just once; the ten biggest clones take up more than 1.5%. The sequence derives from a man aged 35-49 years in good health and CMV-seronegative. The chain links TRBV7-8 to TRBJ2-7; D might be TRBD2 (6 bases). The sample was PBMCs. This CDR3 is CATLPTGSSYEQYF. In DNA form, the CDR3 reads TGTGCCACCCTGCCTACCGGGAGTAGCTACGAGCAGTACTTC.